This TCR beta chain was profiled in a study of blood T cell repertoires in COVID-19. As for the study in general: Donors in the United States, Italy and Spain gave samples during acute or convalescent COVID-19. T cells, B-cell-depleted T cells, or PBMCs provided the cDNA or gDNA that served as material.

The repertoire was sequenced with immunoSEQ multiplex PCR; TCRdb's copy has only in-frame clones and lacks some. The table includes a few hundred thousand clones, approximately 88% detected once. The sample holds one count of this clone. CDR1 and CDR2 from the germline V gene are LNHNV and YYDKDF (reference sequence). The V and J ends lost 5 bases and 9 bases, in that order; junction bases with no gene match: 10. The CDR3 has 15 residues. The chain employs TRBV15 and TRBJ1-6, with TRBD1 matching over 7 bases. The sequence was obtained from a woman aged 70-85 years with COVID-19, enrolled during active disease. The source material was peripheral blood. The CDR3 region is CATSVRDSGSSPLHF. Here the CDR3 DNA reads TGTGCCACCAGCGTGAGGGACAGCGGCTCTTCACCCCTCCACTTT. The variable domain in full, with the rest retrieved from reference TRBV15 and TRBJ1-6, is DAMVIQNPRYQVTQFGKPVTLSCSQTLNHNVMYWYQQKSSQAPKLLFHYYDKDFNNEADTPDNFQSRRPNTSFCFLDIRSPGLGDTAMYLCATSVRDSGSSPLHFGNGTRLTVT.